This T cell receptor (beta chain) is drawn from a study of blood T cell repertoires in COVID-19. Study context: Nucleic acid was either cDNA or gDNA, and it came from T cells, B-cell-depleted T cells, or PBMCs.

Using immunoSEQ multiplex PCR, the repertoire was profiled, and TCRdb retains in-frame clones only, with some absent. The table lists more than 150,000 clones, roughly 89% of them singletons, with approximately 6.7% in the top ten. The sequence was obtained from a man aged 35 to 55 with acute or convalescent COVID-19. Sequenced: peripheral blood.

In nucleotides, the CDR3 is TGCGCCAGCAGCGCCCACCGACAGGGTCTCACAGATACGCAGTATTTT. Translating gives CASSAHRQGLTDTQYF. The chain has TRBV4-1 and TRBJ2-3; 7 bases match TRBD1. The V segment lost 5 bases and the J segment 2 bases; nucleotides outside the gene matches: 10. Per the germline V gene, CDR1 is MGHRA and CDR2 is YSYEKL. The CDR3 spans 16 residues.